A single sample is the source of the 20 T cell receptor beta chains below, sequenced in a study of cytomegalovirus exposure and HLA in healthy donors listed by TCRdb under 2017. Library generation was performed with the immunoSEQ multiplex PCR assay. For the multiplex PCR, a mixture combining 60 forward primers for TCR Vbeta segments and 13 reverse primers for TCR Jbeta segments was used. TCRdb limited this immuneACCESS table to in-frame rearrangements with V and J called. A share of clones is missing; checked studies link under half to unresolved V genes, and the rest is unexplained. Counted in this sample were about 150,000 clones; about three fifths of them appeared once. The ten largest account for around 3% of the sample. Sequenced input: PBMCs. Every receptor here comes from a woman between 25 and 40 years old in good health and CMV-seropositive.

This clone was observed a handful of times. The rearrangement links TRBV6-5 to TRBJ2-1; 11 bases agree with TRBD2. Germline V lookup: CDR1 MNHEY, CDR2 SVGAGI. Losses at the gene ends were 2 bases for V and 4 bases for J; bases not matched to a gene: 1. The CDR3 is made up of 15 amino acids. The CDR3 is CASSYTSGGYNEQFF. The CDR3 region has the DNA TGTGCCAGCAGTTACACTAGCGGGGGATACAATGAGCAGTTCTTC.

The chain has TRBV5-1 and TRBJ1-2; TRBD1 might be the D (6 bases). The CDR3 contains 17 residues. The germline V and J ends were trimmed by 1 base and 0 bases, with 16 bases remaining between them. Per germline, CDR1 SGHRS and CDR2 YFSETQ. The CDR3 bases are TGCGCCAGCAGCTTGTCGTACAGGGATGGGTCTAACTATGGCTACACCTTC. This sequence encodes CASSLSYRDGSNYGYTF.

The DNA of the CDR3 is TGTGCCAGCAGCTTACAACTGAACACTGAAGCTTTCTTT. Protein product: CASSLQLNTEAFF. The chain recombines TRBV5-6 with TRBJ1-1; D remains ambiguous. Germline loops: CDR1 SGHDT, CDR2 YYEEEE. With 2 bases removed from V and 0 bases from J, the gap between germline ends came to 5 bases. CDR3 length: 13 residues.

The chain couples TRBV7-6 to TRBJ2-5; TRBD2 is a possible D gene (5 bases). The CDR3 has 12 residues. Per germline, CDR1 SGHVS and CDR2 FNYEAQ. Between the trimmed V and J ends, which lost 3 bases and 5 bases, there was a span of 7 bases. CDR3 region: CASSFPGETQYF. The CDR3 nucleotides read TGTGCCAGCAGCTTTCCGGGGGAGACCCAGTACTTC.

In DNA, the CDR3 is TGTGCCAGCAGCTTGACTAGCGGCACAGATACGCAGTATTTT. Its translation is CASSLTSGTDTQYF. The chain recombines TRBV11-2 with TRBJ2-3, with 8 positions matching TRBD2. V lost 3 bases to trimming and J lost 1 base; unmatched junction nucleotides: 0. CDR1 SGHAT and CDR2 FQNNGV come from the germline V gene. CDR3 length: 14 amino acids.

V is TRBV7-9 and J is TRBJ2-3; 12 bases fit TRBD2. J lost 4 bases, V lost 6 bases, and 8 bases had no gene match. CDR3 length: 16 residues. Germline V gene data show CDR1 as SEHNR and CDR2 as FQNEAQ (reference sequence). DNA of the CDR3: TGTGCCAGCAGGCCTAACAGACTAGCGGGAGCAGATACGCAGTATTTT. It is translated as CASRPNRLAGADTQYF.

The chain recombines TRBV28 with TRBJ1-4; no definite D call. Trimming shortened V by 1 base and J by 4 bases, and 19 bases separated the two germline ends. This CDR3 has 18 amino acids. The germline V gene has CDR1 MDHEN and CDR2 SYDVKM. The CDR3 is CASSLFLPRQPINEKLFF. In DNA, the CDR3 is TGTGCCAGCAGTTTATTTCTTCCGAGGCAGCCTATTAATGAAAAACTGTTTTTT.

The chain links TRBV6-1 to TRBJ2-4, with a possible D match to TRBD1 (5 bases). CDR1 is MNHNS, CDR2 SASEGT, per germline. The V gene lost 2 bases and the J gene lost 5 bases, with 13 bases spanning the gap. The length of the CDR3 is 15 residues. The chain's CDR3 is CASSETWGRENIQYF. CDR3 DNA sequence: TGTGCCAGCAGTGAAACCTGGGGCAGGGAAAACATTCAGTACTTC.

This clone has only one observation. The J gene is TRBJ2-4, the V gene TRBV7-9, with D perhaps matching TRBD2 (6 bases). The CDR3 is 15 amino acids. V lost 5 bases and J 8 bases, leaving 19 bases between the germline ends. CDR1 is SEHNR and CDR2 is FQNEAQ in the germline V gene (reference sequence). The CDR3 sequence is CASSPEWAWEDIQYF. CDR3 sequence (DNA): TGTGCCAGCAGCCCCGAGTGGGCCTGGGAGGACATTCAGTACTTC.

J is TRBJ2-7 and V is TRBV2; 13 bases are shared with TRBD2. The germline gives CDR1 SNHLY, CDR2 FYNNEI. This CDR3 region has 15 residues. V shed 2 bases, J shed 3 bases, and the junction held 1 base outside the gene matches. CDR3 DNA: TGTGCCAGCAGTGAAAGGACTAGCGGGAGCTACGAGCAGTACTTC. It yields the protein CASSERTSGSYEQYF.

The rearrangement links TRBV7-9 to TRBJ1-1; D is possibly TRBD1 (6 bases). Germline assignment: CDR1 SEHNR and CDR2 FQNEAQ (reference sequence). CDR3 size: 16 residues. V lost 1 base and J lost 0, with 12 bases in between. CDR3 protein: CASSLEGGGLNTEAFF. CDR3 in DNA: TGTGCCAGCAGCTTAGAGGGAGGGGGATTGAACACTGAAGCTTTCTTT.

The chain employs TRBV5-4 and TRBJ2-7, with a tentative D call TRBD2 (5 bases). CDR1 and CDR2 from the germline V gene are SGHNT and YYREEE (reference sequence). The germline V and J ends were trimmed by 5 bases and 7 bases, with 16 bases remaining between them. The CDR3 consists of 13 residues. The CDR3 DNA follows: TGTGCCAGCAGGTCCTACAGATCGGGGGAGCAGTACTTC. This gives the protein CASRSYRSGEQYF.

The rearrangement joins TRBV6-1 to TRBJ1-5, with D tentatively TRBD1 (5 bases). The CDR3 is made up of 14 amino acids. The V gene lost 9 bases and the J gene lost 3 bases, with 15 bases spanning the gap. Germline V gene sequence: CDR1 MNHNS, CDR2 SASEGT. This chain's CDR3 is CASSARGFNQPQHF. The CDR3 bases are TGTGCCAGTAGCGCCCGGGGGTTCAATCAGCCCCAGCATTTT.

This clone was seen more than once but under ten times. This chain uses TRBV7-6 with TRBJ2-7; 8 nucleotides agree with TRBD1. The CDR3 has 15 amino acids. Germline V gene data show CDR1 as SGHVS and CDR2 as FNYEAQ. Trimming cost V 4 bases and J 3 bases; bases outside gene matches: 8. CDR3: CASSSGQGRVYEQYF. The DNA of the CDR3 is TGTGCCAGCAGCTCCGGACAGGGAAGAGTCTACGAGCAGTACTTC. Based on the CDR3 plus reference TRBV7-6 and TRBJ2-7, the full variable domain is GAGVSQSPRYKVTKRGQDVALRCDPISGHVSLYWYRQALGQGPEFLTYFNYEAQQDKSGLPNDRFSAERPEGSISTLTIQRTEQRDSAMYRCASSSGQGRVYEQYFGPGTRLTVT.

This clone appeared a few times. The chain combines TRBV9 with TRBJ2-5; 8 bases align to TRBD2. The CDR3 totals 13 residues. The germline CDR1 and CDR2 sequences are SGDLS and YYNGEE. V lost 5 bases to trimming and J lost 7 bases; unmatched junction nucleotides: 7. The CDR3 DNA is TGTGCCAGCAGTAACAAGGCGGGAGGGACCCAGTACTTC. This gives the protein CASSNKAGGTQYF.

The chain has TRBV6-5 and TRBJ1-6; TRBD1 aligns across 9 bases. J was trimmed by 4 bases and V by 4 bases; bases with no gene match: 2. The CDR3 consists of 15 residues. Germline assignment: CDR1 MNHEY and CDR2 SVGAGI. CDR3 sequence: CASSSGTGYNSPLHF. The CDR3 coding sequence is TGTGCCAGCAGTTCCGGGACAGGGTATAATTCACCCCTCCACTTT.

The chain carries TRBV6-1 and TRBJ2-7; 7 nucleotides line up with TRBD2. In germline, CDR1 is MNHNS, CDR2 SASEGT. There are 15 residues in the CDR3. After removal of 1 base from V and 0 bases from J, the junction contained 3 bases not matched to a gene. The CDR3 DNA reads TGTGCCAGCAGTGAAGTGGCTAGCGGCTCCTACGAGCAGTACTTC. Translated, it gives CASSEVASGSYEQYF.

The CDR3 DNA follows: TGCAGCGTTGACTTAGGACAGGGGTTCTACGAGCAGTACTTC. It translates to CSVDLGQGFYEQYF. The V gene is TRBV29-1, the J gene TRBJ2-7; 9 bases agree with TRBD1. CDR1 SQVTM and CDR2 ANQGSEA come from the germline V gene. This CDR3 has 14 residues. Losses at the gene ends were 3 bases for V and 3 bases for J; bases not matched to a gene: 6.

V is TRBV27 and J is TRBJ2-3, with 8 nucleotides matching TRBD2. Germline V gives CDR1 MNHEY, CDR2 SMNVEV (reference sequence). V shed 2 bases and J 4 bases; nucleotides not matched to a gene: 5. The CDR3 runs to 15 residues. CDR3 coding DNA: TGTGCCAGCAGTTTAATAGCGGGGCTCCCAGATACGCAGTATTTT. Translated, it gives CASSLIAGLPDTQYF.

V is TRBV5-8 and J is TRBJ1-2, with D possibly matching TRBD1 (6 bases). V lost 7 bases and J 4 bases, leaving 17 bases between the germline ends. Germline V CDR1 and CDR2: SGHTS, YDEGEE. The CDR3 length is 14 residues. The CDR3 bases are TGTGCCAGCCGTGACAGGTCTCAAGTCTATGGCTACACCTTC. It yields the protein CASRDRSQVYGYTF. The full variable domain, completed using reference TRBV5-8 and TRBJ1-2, is EAGVTQSPTHLIKTRGQQATLRCSPISGHTSVYWYQQALGLGLQFLLWYDEGEERNRGNFPPRFSGRQFPNYSSELNVNALELEDSALYLCASRDRSQVYGYTFGSGTRLTVV.